The 6 T cell receptor beta chains given below trace back to one sample, sequenced in a study of T-cell reconstitution after alpha-beta-depleted transplantation in children. Preparation of the TCRbeta library involved a method that used unique molecular identifiers. TCRdb reanalysed the PCR reads using MiXCR and keeps one entry per CDR3 protein. The table includes 350,000 to 500,000 distinct CDR3 sequences, roughly two fifths detected once. This specimen consisted of PBMCs, obtained before TCRalphabeta/CD19-depleted stem cell transplant. The receptors stem from a girl aged 2-10 years with aplastic anemia, due to receive a stem cell transplant.

Details on this clonotype: The germline gene is not matched at one end of the junction; a read error may be the cause. The J gene is TRBJ1-2, the V gene TRBV12-3 or TRBV12-4; 11 nucleotides align to TRBD1. The CDR3 consists of 15 residues. The CDR3 protein is CASSGGQGENYGDTF. In DNA, the CDR3 is TGTGCCAGCAGTGGGGGACAGGGGGAAAATTATGGCGACACCTTC.

This clonotype has a count of ten or more. The J gene is TRBJ2-3, the V gene TRBV5-4, with 7 nucleotides matching TRBD1. The V gene's germline CDR1 is SGHNT and CDR2 YYREEE (reference sequence). The CDR3 loop spans 15 amino acids. Unmatched junction bases numbered 3, after V lost 0 bases and J lost 2 bases. The CDR3 nucleotides read TGTGCCAGCAGCTTGGACAGGGGCCACACAGATACGCAGTATTTT. Translation: CASSLDRGHTDTQYF.

V is TRBV5-4 and J is TRBJ2-7, with 9 bases that match TRBD1. The CDR3 extends over 13 amino acids. V shed 6 bases, J shed 3 bases, and the junction held 4 bases outside the gene matches. Germline CDR1 SGHNT, CDR2 YYREEE (reference sequence). In nucleotides, the CDR3 is TGTGCCAGCAAGAGGACAGGGGACTACGAGCAGTACTTC. Translation gives CASKRTGDYEQYF. The complete variable domain, with remaining parts taken from reference TRBV5-4 and TRBJ2-7, reads ETGVTQSPTHLIKTRGQQVTLRCSSQSGHNTVSWYQQALGQGPQFIFQYYREEENGRGNFPPRFSGLQFPNYSSELNVNALELDDSALYLCASKRTGDYEQYFGPGTRLTVT.

The DNA for the CDR3 is TGTGCCAGCAGCTTACGGGGACTGTATACAGATACGCAGTATTTT. Its protein product is CASSLRGLYTDTQYF. The chain uses TRBV13 and TRBJ2-3, with D perhaps TRBD2 (6 bases). In germline, CDR1 is PRHDT, CDR2 FYEKMQ (reference sequence). CDR3 length equals 15 residues. V was trimmed by 2 bases and J by 3 bases, leaving 12 bases between them.

This chain joins TRBV3-1 and TRBJ1-1, with D uncertain. V shed 4 bases and J shed 7 bases, with 16 bases lying between them. Per germline, CDR1 LGHDT and CDR2 YNNKEL (reference sequence). The CDR3 spans 14 residues. Here the CDR3 DNA reads TGTGCCAGCAGCCGAAGCAAGTCCGGGATTGAAGCTTTCTTT. Translating it yields CASSRSKSGIEAFF.

The CDR3 sequence: CSAIRGTSRQETQYF. The CDR3 region has the DNA TGCAGTGCTATTAGGGGGACTAGCAGACAAGAGACCCAGTACTTC. This chain joins TRBV20-1 and TRBJ2-5; 9 bases fit TRBD2. The CDR3 has 15 residues. Looked up from germline, CDR1 is DFQATT and CDR2 is SNEGSKA (reference sequence). J gave up 2 bases and V 4 bases, and 8 bases lay outside the gene matches.